This T cell receptor (beta chain) came from a study of shared T cell receptors in the human thymus. Sequencing was performed with immunoSEQ multiplex PCR; in TCRdb, only in-frame clones are kept and a portion is missing. The sample has hundreds of thousands of clones; roughly 94% are singletons. Germline CDR1 is LNHNV and CDR2 is YYDKDF (reference sequence). The CDR3 has 15 amino acids. The germline V and J ends were trimmed by 1 base and 3 bases, with 13 bases remaining between them. The sequencing sample was made of thymocytes. The source is a human donor. The chain uses TRBV15 and TRBJ2-7; D is undetermined. CDR3 protein: CATSRGWVRHYEQYF. In DNA, the CDR3 is TGTGCCACCAGCAGAGGGTGGGTCAGGCACTACGAGCAGTACTTC. The entire variable domain, with the rest obtained from reference TRBV15 and TRBJ2-7, is as follows: DAMVIQNPRYQVTQFGKPVTLSCSQTLNHNVMYWYQQKSSQAPKLLFHYYDKDFNNEADTPDNFQSRRPNTSFCFLDIRSPGLGDTAMYLCATSRGWVRHYEQYFGPGTRLTVT.